One and the same sample provided the 23 T cell receptor beta chains below, sequenced in a study of shared clonotypes between healthy human individuals. Clones were read by immunoSEQ multiplex PCR, and TCRdb kept only the in-frame ones, dropping some. Of 2 million to 2.5 million clones in the sample, approximately 93% are singletons; the top ten hold around 0.4%. The sample taken for sequencing was naive CD4+ T cells from PBMCs. As for subset: CD45RA+ positively selected. These receptors originate from a man between 18 and 35 years old in good health. Some clones in this sample may be carry-over from other donors' samples.

The chain couples TRBV28 to TRBJ2-7; possibly TRBD2 for D (7 bases). The CDR3 consists of 15 residues. V lost 7 bases and J lost 1, with 17 bases in between. Germline values: CDR1 MDHEN, CDR2 SYDVKM. The CDR3 sequence: CASTTPRGGSYEQYF. The CDR3 DNA reads as TGTGCCAGCACTACTCCGAGGGGGGGGTCCTACGAGCAGTACTTC.

A word on this clone: The sample has other DNA sequences that encode this CDR3 too. V is TRBV18 and J is TRBJ2-3; possibly TRBD2 for D (5 bases). CDR3 length equals 15 residues. Germline V gene lookup returns CDR1 KGHSH and CDR2 LQKENI. Trimming took 3 bases from V and 0 from J, leaving 10 bases between them. CDR3 loop: CASSPSGGSTDTQYF. CDR3 DNA: TGTGCCAGCTCACCGTCTGGCGGGAGCACAGATACGCAGTATTTT.

The chain uses TRBV7-6 and TRBJ2-1, with 10 bases fitting TRBD2. Germline values: CDR1 SGHVS, CDR2 FNYEAQ. The trim removed 1 base at V and 10 bases at J, leaving 10 bases unmatched. CDR3 length equals 16 residues. CDR3 coding DNA: TGTGCCAGCAGCTTAGAAAGGACTAGCGGAGTAGAGGAGCAGTTCTTC. Protein sequence: CASSLERTSGVEEQFF.

V and J are TRBV2 and TRBJ1-4; D is unresolved. V was trimmed by 6 bases and J by 4 bases, leaving 9 bases between them. Germline values: CDR1 SNHLY, CDR2 FYNNEI. This CDR3 contains 13 residues. The CDR3 sequence is CASRAEINEKLFF. The DNA for the CDR3 is TGTGCCAGCAGGGCAGAGATTAATGAAAAACTGTTTTTT.

The rearrangement links TRBV6-1 to TRBJ1-4; D unresolved. The CDR3 length is 13 residues. V lost 0 bases, J lost 10 bases, and 9 bases lay in between. Per germline, CDR1 MNHNS and CDR2 SASEGT. For the CDR3, the DNA is TGTGCCAGCAGTGAAGCTGGGCGTGGAAAACTGTTTTTT. Residues: CASSEAGRGKLFF.

This clone was observed once. V and J are TRBV5-1 and TRBJ2-1; 11 nucleotides match TRBD1. The CDR3 runs 12 residues. Looked up from germline, CDR1 is SGHRS and CDR2 is YFSETQ. Unmatched junction bases numbered 3, after V lost 4 bases and J lost 12 bases. Here the CDR3 reads CASSLGTGGQFF. CDR3 in DNA: TGCGCCAGCAGCCTCGGGACAGGGGGGCAGTTCTTC.

In its sample, this clone was seen once. J is TRBJ2-3 and V is TRBV4-2; no firm D call. V lost 0 bases, J lost 4 bases, and 14 bases lay in between. The CDR3 spans 16 residues. Germline assignment: CDR1 LGHNA and CDR2 YNFKEQ. The chain's CDR3 is CASSQEVTLVADTQYF. For the CDR3, the DNA is TGTGCCAGCAGCCAAGAGGTGACATTAGTAGCAGATACGCAGTATTTT.

As for this clone: One end of the junction fails to match germline, which may point to a read error. The chain recombines TRBV30 with TRBJ2-7, with a possible D match to TRBD1 (5 bases). The CDR3 consists of 13 residues. The V gene's germline CDR1 is GTSNPN and CDR2 SVGIG (reference sequence). The CDR3 nucleotides read TGTGCCTGGGGGGCCGGTCTCTCCAACGAGCAGTACTTC. This gives the protein CAWGAGLSNEQYF.

This clone came up once. The V call is TRBV28, the J call TRBJ2-3, with TRBD1 identical over 9 bases. After removal of 6 bases from V and 3 bases from J, the junction contained 7 bases not matched to a gene. The CDR3 is made up of 15 amino acids. Germline V gene lookup returns CDR1 MDHEN and CDR2 SYDVKM. In nucleotides, the CDR3 is TGTGCCAGCAGCGGCCGGGACAGGGTAACAGATACGCAGTATTTT. Protein sequence: CASSGRDRVTDTQYF.

The V call is TRBV29-1, the J call TRBJ1-2; D remains ambiguous. CDR1 SQVTM and CDR2 ANQGSEA come from the germline V gene. Trimming shortened V by 6 bases and J by 4 bases, and 18 bases separated the two germline ends. CDR3 length equals 14 residues. The CDR3 here is CSVRPPQLGYGYTF. The CDR3 coding sequence is TGCAGCGTCAGACCCCCCCAGTTGGGCTATGGCTACACCTTC.

The rearrangement joins TRBV7-9 to TRBJ1-2; 8 bases line up with TRBD1. Per germline, CDR1 SEHNR and CDR2 FQNEAQ (reference sequence). With 4 bases clipped from V and 6 bases from J, the junction kept 13 bases outside the gene matches. There are 16 residues in the CDR3. The CDR3 sequence is CASSSDPPGQENGYTF. The CDR3 DNA is TGTGCCAGCAGCTCGGACCCTCCGGGACAGGAGAATGGCTACACCTTC.

V is TRBV4-3 and J is TRBJ1-5; a weak D match, TRBD1 (6 bases). The CDR3 spans 14 residues. Per the germline V gene, CDR1 is LGHNA and CDR2 is YSLEER. Trimming left V 3 bases short and J 3 bases short, with 9 bases between. The CDR3 region is CASSHGTYNQPQHF. CDR3 DNA: TGCGCCAGCAGCCATGGGACATACAATCAGCCCCAGCATTTT.

The genes are TRBV28 and TRBJ2-7; 12 nucleotides line up with TRBD2. V shed 6 bases, J shed 6 bases, and the junction held 6 bases outside the gene matches. The CDR3 length is 14 residues. CDR1 and CDR2 (germline): MDHEN, SYDVKM. The CDR3 loop reads CASSLTSGGLEQYF. CDR3 nucleotide sequence: TGTGCCAGCAGCCTGACTAGCGGGGGCCTCGAGCAGTACTTC.

This clone was observed once. The chain is built from TRBV29-1 and TRBJ2-1, with 11 bases identical to TRBD2. Losses at the gene ends were 5 bases for V and 7 bases for J; bases not matched to a gene: 7. CDR1 and CDR2 (germline): SQVTM, ANQGSEA. The CDR3 covers 14 residues. This chain's CDR3 is CSVTPRTSGNEQFF. The CDR3, as DNA: TGCAGCGTTACACCAAGGACTAGCGGGAATGAGCAGTTCTTC.

This rearrangement joins TRBV5-6 to TRBJ2-7; D not resolved. V lost 2 bases and J lost 0, with 9 bases in between. The CDR3 sequence is 14 residues long. CDR1 and CDR2 (germline): SGHDT, YYEEEE. Written as DNA, the CDR3 is TGTGCCAGCAGCTTAGGGCGTTTCTCCTACGAGCAGTACTTC. Amino acid sequence: CASSLGRFSYEQYF.

The rearrangement uses TRBV5-4 and TRBJ2-7; 11 bases are a match to TRBD2. Germline CDR1 SGHNT, CDR2 YYREEE (reference sequence). This CDR3 region has 14 residues. With V trimmed by 3 bases and J by 5 bases, 4 bases remained unmatched. CDR3 residues: CASSSLAGEDEQYF. DNA of the CDR3: TGTGCCAGCAGCTCACTAGCGGGAGAGGACGAGCAGTACTTC.

Here the CDR3 DNA reads TGTGCTAGTGCCGTCACAGATACGCAGTATTTT. Its protein is CASAVTDTQYF. The chain joins TRBV12-5 to TRBJ2-3; no clear D gene. The CDR3 has 11 amino acids. Germline loops: CDR1 LGHNT, CDR2 FRNRAP. V was clipped by 7 bases and J by 2 bases, with 4 bases between them.

The chain uses TRBV5-1 and TRBJ2-5; weak D call: TRBD2 (5 bases). Deletions cut 8 bases from V and 5 bases from J, with 19 bases between. CDR1 and CDR2 from the germline V gene are SGHRS and YFSETQ. The CDR3 covers 14 residues. The CDR3 loop reads CASGSNPSGETQYF. Here the CDR3 DNA reads TGCGCCAGTGGAAGTAACCCATCGGGGGAGACCCAGTACTTC.

The chain couples TRBV5-4 to TRBJ1-3; weak D call: TRBD1 (5 bases). Germline assignment: CDR1 SGHNT and CDR2 YYREEE (reference sequence). The V and J ends lost 5 bases and 0 bases respectively, with 15 bases between them. This CDR3 has 16 amino acids. CDR3 sequence (DNA): TGTGCCAGCAGAGACCCCCGGGACTCCTCTGGAAACACCATATATTTT. It specifies CASRDPRDSSGNTIYF.

The CDR3 loop reads CASSVDPWSNQPQHF. CDR3 DNA sequence: TGTGCCAGCAGCGTGGACCCCTGGAGCAATCAGCCCCAGCATTTT. This chain joins TRBV7-8 and TRBJ1-5; D unresolved. V was shortened by 5 bases and J by 1 base, with 12 bases between the two germline ends. Germline loops: CDR1 SGHVS, CDR2 FQNEAQ. The CDR3 is 15 amino acids.

The rearrangement uses TRBV23-1 and TRBJ2-1; possible D gene TRBD2, 5 bases. TRBV23-1 is known as an ORF, though its function is uncertain. The length of the CDR3 is 15 residues. V lost 8 bases to trimming and J lost 0 bases, with 14 bases between them. This CDR3 is CASHPPGSSYNEQFF. The CDR3, as DNA: TGCGCCAGCCACCCCCCGGGGAGCTCCTACAATGAGCAGTTCTTC.

The genes are TRBV10-3 and TRBJ2-3; 7 bases map to TRBD1. Trimming took 6 bases from V and 5 from J; bases not matched to a gene: 11. The CDR3 totals 15 residues. Germline assignment: CDR1 ENHRY and CDR2 SYGVKD. DNA of the CDR3: TGTGCCATCAGAGTACGACAGGGAACGGGAGATACGCAGTATTTT. Amino acids: CAIRVRQGTGDTQYF.

The V and J genes are TRBV7-2 and TRBJ1-5, with TRBD1 matching 11 bases. The germline V gene has CDR1 SGHTA and CDR2 FQGNSA. The CDR3 is 15 amino acids. J lost 7 bases, V lost 5 bases, and 7 bases had no gene match. The CDR3 DNA is TGTGCCAGCAGCGCGGACAGGGGGCGCGGGCAGCCCCAGCATTTT. Amino acid sequence: CASSADRGRGQPQHF.